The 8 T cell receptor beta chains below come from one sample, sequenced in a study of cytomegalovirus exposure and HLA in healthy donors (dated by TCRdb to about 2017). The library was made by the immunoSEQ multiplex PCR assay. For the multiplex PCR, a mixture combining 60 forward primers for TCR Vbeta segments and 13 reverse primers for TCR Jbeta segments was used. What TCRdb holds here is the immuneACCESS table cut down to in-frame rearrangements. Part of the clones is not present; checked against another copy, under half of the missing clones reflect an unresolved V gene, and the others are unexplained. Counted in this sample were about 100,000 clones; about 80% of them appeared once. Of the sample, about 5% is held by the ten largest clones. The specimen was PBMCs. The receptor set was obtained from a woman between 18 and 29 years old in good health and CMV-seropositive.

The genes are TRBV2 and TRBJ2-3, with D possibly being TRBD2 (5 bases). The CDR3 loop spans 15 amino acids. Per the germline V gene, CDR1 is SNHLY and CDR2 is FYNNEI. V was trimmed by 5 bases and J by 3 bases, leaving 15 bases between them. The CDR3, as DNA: TGTGCCAGCAGTTCAGTGGGCGGGCTTACAGATACGCAGTATTTT. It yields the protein CASSSVGGLTDTQYF. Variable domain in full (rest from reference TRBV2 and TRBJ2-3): EPEVTQTPSHQVTQMGQEVILRCVPISNHLYFYWYRQILGQKVEFLVSFYNNEISEKSEIFDDQFSVERPDGSNFTLKIRSTKLEDSAMYFCASSSVGGLTDTQYFGPGTRLTVL.

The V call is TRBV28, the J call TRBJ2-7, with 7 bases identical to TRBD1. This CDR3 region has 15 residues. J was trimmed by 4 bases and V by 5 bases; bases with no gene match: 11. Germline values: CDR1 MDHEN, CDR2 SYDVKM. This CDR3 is CASSPHSIQGYEQYF. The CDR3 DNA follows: TGTGCCAGCAGTCCCCACTCTATACAGGGGTACGAGCAGTACTTC.

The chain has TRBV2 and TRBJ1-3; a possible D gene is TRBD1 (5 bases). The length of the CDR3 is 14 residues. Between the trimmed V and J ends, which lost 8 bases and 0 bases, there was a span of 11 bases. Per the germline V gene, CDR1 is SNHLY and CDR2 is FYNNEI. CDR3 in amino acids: CASRTGHSGNTIYF. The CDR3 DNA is TGTGCCAGCCGCACAGGCCACTCTGGAAACACCATATATTTT.

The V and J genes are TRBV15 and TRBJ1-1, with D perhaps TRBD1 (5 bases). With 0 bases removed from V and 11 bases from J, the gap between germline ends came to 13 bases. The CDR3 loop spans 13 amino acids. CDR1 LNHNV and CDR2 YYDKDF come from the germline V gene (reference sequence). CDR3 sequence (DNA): TGTGCCACCAGCAGAGATTGGGGCGGGGTTGCTTTCTTT. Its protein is CATSRDWGGVAFF.

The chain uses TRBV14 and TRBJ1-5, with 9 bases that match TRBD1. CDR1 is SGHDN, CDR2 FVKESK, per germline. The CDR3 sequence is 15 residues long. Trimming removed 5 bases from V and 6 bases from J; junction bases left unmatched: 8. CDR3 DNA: TGTGCCAGCAGCTTCGGGACAGGGTATGGTCAGCCCCAGCATTTT. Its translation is CASSFGTGYGQPQHF.

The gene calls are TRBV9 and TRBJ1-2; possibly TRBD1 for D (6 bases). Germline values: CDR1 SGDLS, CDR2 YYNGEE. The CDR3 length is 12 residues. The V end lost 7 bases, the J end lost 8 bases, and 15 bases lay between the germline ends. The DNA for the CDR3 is TGTGCCAGCGGCTCAGGGGTTGCGGGCTACACCTTC. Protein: CASGSGVAGYTF. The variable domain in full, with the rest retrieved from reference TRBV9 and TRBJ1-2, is DSGVTQTPKHLITATGQRVTLRCSPRSGDLSVYWYQQSLDQGLQFLIQYYNGEERAKGNILERFSAQQFPDLHSELNLSSLELGDSALYFCASGSGVAGYTFGSGTRLTVV.

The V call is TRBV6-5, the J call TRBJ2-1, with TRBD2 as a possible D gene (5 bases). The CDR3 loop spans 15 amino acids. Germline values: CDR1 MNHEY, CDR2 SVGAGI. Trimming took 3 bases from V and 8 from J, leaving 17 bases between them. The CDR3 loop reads CASSYTSSAGDEQFF. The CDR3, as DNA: TGTGCCAGCAGTTATACGTCTTCGGCCGGGGATGAGCAGTTCTTC.

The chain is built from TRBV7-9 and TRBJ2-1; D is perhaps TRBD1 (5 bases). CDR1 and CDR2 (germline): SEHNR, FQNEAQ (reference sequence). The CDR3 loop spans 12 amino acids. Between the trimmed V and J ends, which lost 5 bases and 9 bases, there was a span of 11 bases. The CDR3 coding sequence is TGTGCCAGCAGCGGCAGGGCAGGTGAGCAGTTCTTC. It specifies CASSGRAGEQFF.